The TCR beta chain under discussion was sequenced for a study of OX40 agonist ivuxolimab in advanced cancers. Across the whole study: Cohort: 82.7% men, mean age about 60, aged roughly 23 to 90. Whole-study findings and limits: It was not determined which antigens were specifically recognized by the peripheral T cells that had undergone clonal expansion.

This CDR3 region has 16 residues. Germline CDR1 SGHNT, CDR2 YENEEA. Trimming removed 7 bases from V and 7 bases from J; junction bases left unmatched: 14. TCRdb's table, derived via immunoSEQ multiplex PCR, lists solely in-frame clones and lacks some. The sample lists 65,000 or so clones; about 82% were seen once. Points on this clone: Its target is not known.

Sample: CD4+ or CD8+ T cells sorted from blood, taken in a trial of the OX40 agonist ivuxolimab. The origin of this receptor is an adult with an advanced solid tumor such as melanoma, head and neck, liver or kidney cancer. This chain links TRBV11-3 with TRBJ2-1; 9 bases align to TRBD2. CDR3 loop: CASTPSTSGRTNEQFF. CDR3 bases: TGTGCCAGCACCCCATCGACTAGCGGTAGAACTAATGAGCAGTTCTTC.